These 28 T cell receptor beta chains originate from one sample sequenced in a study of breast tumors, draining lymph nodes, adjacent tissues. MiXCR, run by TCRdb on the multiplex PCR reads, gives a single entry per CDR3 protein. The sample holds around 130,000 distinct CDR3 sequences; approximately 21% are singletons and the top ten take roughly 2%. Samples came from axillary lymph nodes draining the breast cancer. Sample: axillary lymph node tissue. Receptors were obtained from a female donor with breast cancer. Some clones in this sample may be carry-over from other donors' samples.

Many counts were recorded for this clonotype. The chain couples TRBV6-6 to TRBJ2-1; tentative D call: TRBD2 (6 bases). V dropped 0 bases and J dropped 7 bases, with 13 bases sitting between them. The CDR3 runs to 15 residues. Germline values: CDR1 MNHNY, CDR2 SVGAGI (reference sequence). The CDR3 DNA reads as TGTGCCAGCAGTTACTCTGGAGGGAGGAGGAATGAGCAGTTCTTC. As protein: CASSYSGGRRNEQFF.

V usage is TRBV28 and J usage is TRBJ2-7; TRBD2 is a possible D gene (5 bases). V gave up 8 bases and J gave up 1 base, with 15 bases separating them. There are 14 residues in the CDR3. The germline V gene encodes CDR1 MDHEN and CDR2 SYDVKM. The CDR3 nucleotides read TGTGCCAGCCGCCCCGGGGTAACGTCCTACGAGCAGTACTTC. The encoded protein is CASRPGVTSYEQYF.

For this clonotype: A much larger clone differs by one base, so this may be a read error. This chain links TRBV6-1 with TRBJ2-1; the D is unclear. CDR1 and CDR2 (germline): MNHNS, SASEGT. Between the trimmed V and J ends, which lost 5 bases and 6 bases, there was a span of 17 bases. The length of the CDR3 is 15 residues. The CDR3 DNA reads TGTGCCAGCAGTTCTCCGTACCGACCAGGCAATGAGCAGTTCTTC. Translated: CASSSPYRPGNEQFF.

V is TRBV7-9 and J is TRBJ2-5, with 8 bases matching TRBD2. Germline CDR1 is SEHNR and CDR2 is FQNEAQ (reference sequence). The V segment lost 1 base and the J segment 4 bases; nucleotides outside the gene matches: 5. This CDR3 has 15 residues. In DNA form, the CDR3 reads TGTGCCAGCAGCTTAGGCGGGAGGATTGGAGAGACCCAGTACTTC. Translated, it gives CASSLGGRIGETQYF.

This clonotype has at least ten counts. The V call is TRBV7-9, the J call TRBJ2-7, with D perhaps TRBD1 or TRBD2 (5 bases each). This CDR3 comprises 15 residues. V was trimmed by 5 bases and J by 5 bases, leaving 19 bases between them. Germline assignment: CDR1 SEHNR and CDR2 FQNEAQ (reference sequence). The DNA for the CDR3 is TGTGCCAGCAGCCCTAGAGGGACGGAGAAGGACGAGCAGTACTTC. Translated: CASSPRGTEKDEQYF.

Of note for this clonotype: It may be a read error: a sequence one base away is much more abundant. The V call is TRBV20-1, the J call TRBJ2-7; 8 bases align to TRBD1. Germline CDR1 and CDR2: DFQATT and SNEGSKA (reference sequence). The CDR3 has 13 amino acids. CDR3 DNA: TGCATTGCTAGTGGGGACAGGTACTACGAGCAGTACTTC. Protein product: CIASGDRYYEQYF.

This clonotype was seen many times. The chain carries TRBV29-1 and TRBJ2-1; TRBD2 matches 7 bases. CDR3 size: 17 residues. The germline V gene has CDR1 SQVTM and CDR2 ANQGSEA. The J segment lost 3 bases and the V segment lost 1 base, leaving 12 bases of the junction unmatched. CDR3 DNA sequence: TGCAGCGTTGAAGGTGGGGGGGGGACGTGGGTCTACAATGAGCAGTTCTTC. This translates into CSVEGGGGTWVYNEQFF.

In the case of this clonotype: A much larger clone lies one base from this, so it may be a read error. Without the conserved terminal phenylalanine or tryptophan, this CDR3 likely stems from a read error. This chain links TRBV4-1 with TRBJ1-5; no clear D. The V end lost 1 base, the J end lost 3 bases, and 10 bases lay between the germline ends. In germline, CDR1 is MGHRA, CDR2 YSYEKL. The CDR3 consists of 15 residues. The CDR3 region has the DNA TGCGCCAGCAGCCAAGGAGACGGAAACAATCAGCCCCAGCATCTT. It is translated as CASSQGDGNNQPQHL.

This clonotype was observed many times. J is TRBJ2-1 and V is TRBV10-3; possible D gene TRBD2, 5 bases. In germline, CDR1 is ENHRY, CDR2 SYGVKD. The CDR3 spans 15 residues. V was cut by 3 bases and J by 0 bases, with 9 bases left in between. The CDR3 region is CAISEEGSSYNEQFF. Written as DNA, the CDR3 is TGTGCCATCAGTGAAGAAGGGAGCTCCTACAATGAGCAGTTCTTC.

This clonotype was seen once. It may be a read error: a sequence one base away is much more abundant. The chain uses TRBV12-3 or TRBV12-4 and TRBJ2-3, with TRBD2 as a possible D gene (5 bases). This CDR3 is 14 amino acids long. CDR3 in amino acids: CAGSSGISTDTQYF. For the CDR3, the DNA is TGTGCCGGCAGTTCCGGGATTAGCACAGATACGCAGTATTTT.

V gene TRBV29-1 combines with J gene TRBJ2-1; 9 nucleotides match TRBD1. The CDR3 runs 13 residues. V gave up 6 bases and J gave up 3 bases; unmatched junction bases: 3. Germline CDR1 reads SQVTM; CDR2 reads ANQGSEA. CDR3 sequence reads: CSVGDRDYNEQFF. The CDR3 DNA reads TGCAGCGTAGGGGACAGGGACTACAATGAGCAGTTCTTC.

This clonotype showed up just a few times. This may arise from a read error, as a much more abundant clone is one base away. The CDR3 DNA reads TGCGCCAGCAGCTTGGGTTCAGTACCCTACGAGCAGTACTTC. This translates into CASSLGSVPYEQYF. This rearrangement joins TRBV5-1 to TRBJ2-7; the D is unclear. CDR1 and CDR2 from the germline V gene are SGHRS and YFSETQ. The CDR3 sequence is 14 residues long. V lost 0 bases and J lost 2, with 9 bases in between.

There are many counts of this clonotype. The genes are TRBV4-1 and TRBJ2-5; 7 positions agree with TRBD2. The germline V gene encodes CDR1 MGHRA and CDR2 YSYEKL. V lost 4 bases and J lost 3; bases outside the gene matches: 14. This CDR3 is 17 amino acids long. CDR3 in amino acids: CASSLRGWLAEKETQYF. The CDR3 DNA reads TGCGCCAGCAGCCTAAGAGGCTGGCTAGCGGAAAAAGAGACCCAGTACTTC.

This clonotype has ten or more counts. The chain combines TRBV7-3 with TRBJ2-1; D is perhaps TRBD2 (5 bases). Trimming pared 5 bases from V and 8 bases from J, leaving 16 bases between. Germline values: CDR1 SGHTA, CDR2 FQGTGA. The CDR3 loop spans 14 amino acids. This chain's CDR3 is CASSPGSAADEQFF. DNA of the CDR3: TGTGCCAGCAGCCCTGGGAGCGCTGCGGATGAGCAGTTCTTC.

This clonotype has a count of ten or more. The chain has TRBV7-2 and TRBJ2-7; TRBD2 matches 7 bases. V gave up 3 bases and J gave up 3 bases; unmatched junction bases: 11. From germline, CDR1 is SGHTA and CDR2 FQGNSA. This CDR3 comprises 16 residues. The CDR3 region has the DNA TGTGCCAGCAGCTTCGGGGGGAAGCGGGGCGGCTACGAGCAGTACTTC. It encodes CASSFGGKRGGYEQYF.

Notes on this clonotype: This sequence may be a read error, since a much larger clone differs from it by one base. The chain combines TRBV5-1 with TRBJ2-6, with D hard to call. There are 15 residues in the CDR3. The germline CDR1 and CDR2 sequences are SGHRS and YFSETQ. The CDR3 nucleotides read TGCGCCGGCAGTGACGTCCAAGCTGGGGCCAACGTCCTGACTTTC. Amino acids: CAGSDVQAGANVLTF.

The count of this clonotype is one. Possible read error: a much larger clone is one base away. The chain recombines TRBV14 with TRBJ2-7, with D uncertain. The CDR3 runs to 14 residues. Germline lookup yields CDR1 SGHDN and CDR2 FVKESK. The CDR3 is CASSRQVGSYEQHF. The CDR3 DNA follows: TGTGCCAGCAGCCGCCAGGTCGGTTCCTACGAGCAGCACTTC.

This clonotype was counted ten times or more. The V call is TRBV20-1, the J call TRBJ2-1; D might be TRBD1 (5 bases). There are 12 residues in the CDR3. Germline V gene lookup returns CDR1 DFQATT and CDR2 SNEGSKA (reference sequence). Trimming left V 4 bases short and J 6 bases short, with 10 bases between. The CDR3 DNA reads TGCAGTGCTAAGAGACAGTTCAATGAGCAGTTCTTC. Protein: CSAKRQFNEQFF.

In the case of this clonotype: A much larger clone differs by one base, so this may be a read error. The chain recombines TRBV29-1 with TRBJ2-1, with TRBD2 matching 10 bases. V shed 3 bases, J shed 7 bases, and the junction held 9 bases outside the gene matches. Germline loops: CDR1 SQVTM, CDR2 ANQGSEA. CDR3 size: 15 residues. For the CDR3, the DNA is TGCAGCGTTGAGGCCGGGACTAGCGCCAAAAATGAGCAGTTCTTC. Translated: CSVEAGTSAKNEQFF.

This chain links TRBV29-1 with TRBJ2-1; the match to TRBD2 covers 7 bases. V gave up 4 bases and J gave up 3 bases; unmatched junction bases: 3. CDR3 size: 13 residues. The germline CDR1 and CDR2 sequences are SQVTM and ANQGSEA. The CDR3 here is CSVGGRDYNEQFF. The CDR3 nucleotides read TGCAGCGTTGGAGGGAGGGACTACAATGAGCAGTTCTTC.

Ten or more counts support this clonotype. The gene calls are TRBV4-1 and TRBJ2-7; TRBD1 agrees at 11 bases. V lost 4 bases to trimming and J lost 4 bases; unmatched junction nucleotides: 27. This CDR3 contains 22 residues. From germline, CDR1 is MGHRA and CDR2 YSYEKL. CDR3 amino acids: CASSPRSGSGGQGAYFGYEQYF. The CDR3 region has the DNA TGCGCCAGCAGCCCCCGGAGTGGGTCCGGAGGACAGGGGGCGTATTTTGGGTACGAGCAGTACTTC.

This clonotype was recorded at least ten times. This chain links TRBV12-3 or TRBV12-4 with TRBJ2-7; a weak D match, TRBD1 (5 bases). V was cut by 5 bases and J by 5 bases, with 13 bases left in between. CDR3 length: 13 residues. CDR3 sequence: CASSLTGVNEQYF. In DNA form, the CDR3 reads TGTGCCAGCAGTCTTACAGGAGTAAACGAGCAGTACTTC.

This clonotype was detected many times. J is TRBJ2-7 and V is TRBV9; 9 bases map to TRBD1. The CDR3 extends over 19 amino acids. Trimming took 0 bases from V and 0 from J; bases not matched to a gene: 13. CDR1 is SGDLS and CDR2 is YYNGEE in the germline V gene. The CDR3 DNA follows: TGTGCCAGCAGCGTAGCTCCGGACAGGGGCGGGGAAGCCTCCTACGAGCAGTACTTC. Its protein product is CASSVAPDRGGEASYEQYF.

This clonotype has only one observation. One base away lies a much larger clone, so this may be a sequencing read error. In DNA form, the CDR3 reads TGTGCCAGTAGCATACGAAGACTACAGGGGGCTGGAAACACCATATATTTT. It is translated as CASSIRRLQGAGNTIYF. J is TRBJ1-3 and V is TRBV19; 8 bases line up with TRBD1. CDR1 LNHDA and CDR2 SQIVND come from the germline V gene (reference sequence). Trimming took 6 bases from V and 2 from J; bases not matched to a gene: 12. The CDR3 has 17 amino acids.

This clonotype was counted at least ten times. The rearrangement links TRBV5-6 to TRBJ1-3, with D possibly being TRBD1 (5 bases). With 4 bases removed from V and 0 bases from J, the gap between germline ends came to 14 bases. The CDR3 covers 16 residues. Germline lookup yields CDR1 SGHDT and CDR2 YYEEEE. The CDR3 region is CASSATGAYSGNTIYF. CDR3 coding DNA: TGTGCCAGCAGCGCCACAGGTGCTTACTCTGGAAACACCATATATTTT.

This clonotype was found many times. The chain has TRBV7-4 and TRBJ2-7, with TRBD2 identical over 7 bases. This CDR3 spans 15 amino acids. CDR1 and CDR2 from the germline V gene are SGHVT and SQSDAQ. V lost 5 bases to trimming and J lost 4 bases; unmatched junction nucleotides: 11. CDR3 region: CASSDREVRRYEQYF. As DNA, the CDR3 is TGTGCCAGCAGCGACCGGGAGGTAAGGAGGTACGAGCAGTACTTC.

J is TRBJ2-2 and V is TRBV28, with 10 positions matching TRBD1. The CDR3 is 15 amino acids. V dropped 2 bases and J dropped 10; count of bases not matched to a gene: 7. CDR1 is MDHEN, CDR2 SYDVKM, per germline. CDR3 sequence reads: CASSLGDRGSTELFF. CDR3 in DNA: TGTGCCAGCAGTTTAGGGGACAGGGGCTCGACGGAGCTGTTTTTT.

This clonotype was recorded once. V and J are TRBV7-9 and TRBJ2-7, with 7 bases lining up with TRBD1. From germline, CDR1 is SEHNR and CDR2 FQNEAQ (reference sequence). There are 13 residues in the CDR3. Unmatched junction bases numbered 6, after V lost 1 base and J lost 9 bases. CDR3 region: CASSLGQGAGQYF. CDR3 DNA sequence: TGTGCCAGCAGCTTAGGACAGGGAGCTGGGCAGTACTTC.